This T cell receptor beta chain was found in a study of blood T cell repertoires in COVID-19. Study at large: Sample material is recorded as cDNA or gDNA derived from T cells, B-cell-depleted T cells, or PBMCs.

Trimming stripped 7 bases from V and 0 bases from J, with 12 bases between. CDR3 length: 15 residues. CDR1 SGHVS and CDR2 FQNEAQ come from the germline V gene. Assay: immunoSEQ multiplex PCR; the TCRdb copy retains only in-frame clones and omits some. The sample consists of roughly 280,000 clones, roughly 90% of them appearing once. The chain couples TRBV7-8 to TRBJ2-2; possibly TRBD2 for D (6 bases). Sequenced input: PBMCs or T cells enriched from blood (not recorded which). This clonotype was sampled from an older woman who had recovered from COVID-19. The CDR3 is CASILGGTNTGELFF. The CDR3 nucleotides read TGTGCCAGCATACTAGGAGGGACGAACACCGGGGAGCTGTTTTTT.